The 24 T cell receptor beta chains given below trace back to one sample, sequenced in a study of T cells after yellow fever vaccination. TCRdb reanalysed the 5' RACE reads using MiXCR and keeps one entry per CDR3 protein. The sample has hundreds of thousands of distinct CDR3 sequences, more than 3% seen once. The input for sequencing was PBMCs, taken on the day of the yellow fever booster vaccination. Receptors were obtained from a man younger than 35 who received the YFV17D yellow fever vaccine.

The chain has TRBV6-1 and TRBJ2-7; the D is unclear. Germline assignment: CDR1 MNHNS and CDR2 SASEGT. The V end was cut by 5 bases, the J end by 0 bases, with 20 bases between. The CDR3 has 17 amino acids. The CDR3 protein is CASSLRKRFLGSYEQYV. The CDR3 nucleotides are TGTGCCAGCAGTCTCCGAAAAAGGTTTCTCGGCTCCTACGAGCAGTACGTC.

This clonotype was counted only a few times. The chain links TRBV30 to TRBJ1-4; D unclear. Germline-derived CDR1 and CDR2 are GTSNPN and SVGIG (reference sequence). Trimming cost V 0 bases and J 8 bases, with 19 bases left between them. CDR3 length: 16 residues. The CDR3 sequence is CAWSVKLWWRGEKLFF. The CDR3 DNA is TGTGCCTGGAGTGTAAAGTTATGGTGGCGAGGCGAAAAACTGTTTTTT.

This clonotype was seen ten or more times. The CDR3 DNA reads as TGCGCCAGCAGCCAAACTAGCGGGGGGTATTACAATGAGCAGTTCTTC. Its translation: CASSQTSGGYYNEQFF. The V gene is TRBV4-3, the J gene TRBJ2-1; 12 bases are shared with TRBD2. Germline V gene sequence: CDR1 LGHNA, CDR2 YSLEER. With 2 bases clipped from V and 4 bases from J, the junction kept 3 bases outside the gene matches. The CDR3 is 16 residues long.

The chain couples TRBV5-6 to TRBJ2-5; 7 bases fit TRBD1. The V segment lost 4 bases and the J segment 2 bases; nucleotides outside the gene matches: 8. This CDR3 contains 15 residues. Per germline, CDR1 SGHDT and CDR2 YYEEEE. CDR3 nucleotide sequence: TGTGCCAGCAGCGTGACAGGGTCTCGGCAAGAGACCCAGTACTTC. It encodes CASSVTGSRQETQYF.

This clonotype has ten or more counts. V gene TRBV20-1 combines with J gene TRBJ2-2; no clear D. Trimming took 4 bases from V and 8 from J, leaving 11 bases between them. CDR3 length: 12 amino acids. From germline, CDR1 is DFQATT and CDR2 SNEGSKA (reference sequence). The CDR3 bases are TGCAGTGCTAAGAACATCCGGGGGGAGCTGTTTTTT. It specifies CSAKNIRGELFF.

This clonotype was picked up a small number of times. The chain uses TRBV7-2 and TRBJ2-7; no clear D. This CDR3 spans 14 amino acids. Germline V CDR1 and CDR2: SGHTA, FQGNSA. Trimming cost V 1 base and J 2 bases, with 9 bases left between them. The CDR3 DNA is TGTGCCAGCAGCTTAGGGCTTGGGGCCTACGAGCAGTACTTC. This encodes CASSLGLGAYEQYF.

This clonotype was seen ten or more times. The gene calls are TRBV29-1 and TRBJ2-6, with a possible D match to TRBD1 (5 bases). CDR3 size: 14 residues. Germline loops: CDR1 SQVTM, CDR2 ANQGSEA. Trimming removed 6 bases at V and 2 bases at J, with 11 bases between. In nucleotides, the CDR3 is TGCAGCGTCACAGGCATACCTGGGGCCAACGTCCTGACTTTC. It is translated as CSVTGIPGANVLTF.

This clonotype was recorded at least ten times. The chain employs TRBV20-1 and TRBJ2-2, with 8 bases lining up with TRBD2. Germline-derived CDR1 and CDR2 are DFQATT and SNEGSKA (reference sequence). The CDR3 runs to 15 residues. V shed 1 base, J shed 1 base, and the junction held 2 bases outside the gene matches. The DNA of the CDR3 is TGCAGTGCTAGAGCCAGCGGGGGGAACACCGGGGAGCTGTTTTTT. Its protein is CSARASGGNTGELFF.

This clonotype has a handful of counts. The V call is TRBV7-2, the J call TRBJ2-2, with a tentative D call TRBD1 (5 bases). The V gene's germline CDR1 is SGHTA and CDR2 FQGNSA. The V and J ends lost 0 bases and 4 bases respectively, with 6 bases between them. CDR3 length equals 14 residues. CDR3: CASSLADSTGELFF. The CDR3 DNA follows: TGTGCCAGCAGCTTAGCAGACAGCACCGGGGAGCTGTTTTTT.

This clonotype was found many times. The junction shows a germline mismatch at one end, possibly a read error. CDR3 in DNA: TGTGCCAGCAGCTTTCGCGCAGATACGCAGTATTTT. It encodes CASSFRADTQYF. V and J are TRBV5-1 and TRBJ2-3; D gene uncertain. The CDR3 runs to 12 residues. Germline values: CDR1 SGHRS, CDR2 YFSETQ.

This clonotype showed up just a few times. The rearrangement links TRBV4-3 to TRBJ2-2; D possibly matches TRBD1 or TRBD2 (5 bases each). The length of the CDR3 is 16 residues. Germline V gives CDR1 LGHNA, CDR2 YSLEER. Deletions cut 1 base from V and 7 bases from J, with 16 bases between. Written as DNA, the CDR3 is TGCGCCAGCAGCCAAGCATCCCGTCTGAGGGGCGGGGAGCTGTTTTTT. Translation gives CASSQASRLRGGELFF.

This clonotype came up many times. The CDR3 sequence is CSVEGPLASYEQYV. CDR3 DNA: TGCAGCGTTGAGGGACCCCTGGCCTCCTACGAGCAGTACGTC. The V and J genes are TRBV29-1 and TRBJ2-7; D could derive from TRBD1 or TRBD2 (5 bases each). The length of the CDR3 is 14 residues. Germline assignment: CDR1 SQVTM and CDR2 ANQGSEA. V shed 3 bases and J shed 0 bases, with 12 bases lying between them.

This sequence joins TRBV6-5 and TRBJ2-1, with TRBD2 matching over 8 bases. The germline V gene has CDR1 MNHEY and CDR2 SVGAGI. This CDR3 is built from 15 residues. J gave up 5 bases and V 2 bases, and 5 bases lay outside the gene matches. The CDR3 here is CASSYGRGEDNEQFF. CDR3 DNA: TGTGCCAGCAGTTACGGGCGGGGGGAAGACAATGAGCAGTTCTTC.

This clonotype was seen repeatedly, ten times or more. The chain couples TRBV19 to TRBJ1-1; a weak D match, TRBD1 (5 bases). Looked up from germline, CDR1 is LNHDA and CDR2 is SQIVND (reference sequence). The CDR3 consists of 16 residues. Trimming pared 7 bases from V and 3 bases from J, leaving 21 bases between. CDR3 region: CASTDRGAGIHTEAFF. DNA of the CDR3: TGTGCCAGTACGGACCGAGGCGCAGGGATCCACACTGAAGCTTTCTTT.

This clonotype was detected only a few times. This chain connects TRBV20-1 to TRBJ1-1; D gene uncertain. The length of the CDR3 is 14 residues. Trimming removed 1 base from V and 6 bases from J, with 15 bases in between. Germline lookup yields CDR1 DFQATT and CDR2 SNEGSKA (reference sequence). CDR3 in DNA: TGCAGTGCTAGAGTCGTCGGAGGATGGTCTGAAGCTTTCTTT. It specifies CSARVVGGWSEAFF.

The rearrangement uses TRBV6-5 and TRBJ2-3; D is unresolved. In germline, CDR1 is MNHEY, CDR2 SVGAGI. The CDR3 sequence is 16 residues long. V lost 6 bases, J lost 2 bases, and 18 bases lay in between. CDR3 residues: CASSPDVQVLTDTQYF. The DNA of the CDR3 is TGTGCCAGCAGCCCCGACGTCCAAGTCCTCACAGATACGCAGTATTTT.

This clonotype was picked up many times. This sequence joins TRBV28 and TRBJ2-7, with D unresolved. Germline V gene data show CDR1 as MDHEN and CDR2 as SYDVKM. There are 12 residues in the CDR3. V lost 9 bases to trimming and J lost 0 bases, with 9 bases between them. CDR3 protein: CARRRSSYEQYV. CDR3 sequence (DNA): TGTGCCAGAAGACGTAGCTCCTACGAGCAGTACGTC.

This clonotype occurred many times. The chain employs TRBV20-1 and TRBJ2-3; possible D gene TRBD2, 5 bases. Germline V gene lookup returns CDR1 DFQATT and CDR2 SNEGSKA (reference sequence). Trimming removed 5 bases from V and 1 base from J, with 13 bases in between. CDR3 size: 14 residues. The DNA for the CDR3 is TGCAGTGCTGCCGGACTTTTTGGCACAGATACGCAGTATTTT. It codes for CSAAGLFGTDTQYF.

This clonotype appeared many times. This CDR3 reads CASSPVLRVLLHF. The DNA of the CDR3 is TGTGCCAGCAGCCCCGTTTTACGCGTACTCCTCCACTTT. The chain uses TRBV6-2 or TRBV6-3 and TRBJ1-6; no reliable D call. The V and J ends lost 6 bases and 15 bases respectively, with 18 bases between them. Germline loops: CDR1 MNHEY, CDR2 SVGEGT. The CDR3 contains 13 residues.

In this sample, this clonotype turned up many times. The rearrangement joins TRBV6-2 or TRBV6-3 to TRBJ2-2; D gene ambiguous. V gave up 2 bases and J gave up 3 bases, with 10 bases separating them. Germline CDR1 MNHEY, CDR2 SVGEGT. The length of the CDR3 is 15 residues. The CDR3 DNA follows: TGTGCCAGCAGTTACCTGGGCGGCGACACCGGGGAGCTGTTTTTT. Its translation: CASSYLGGDTGELFF.

This clonotype was counted only a few times. The chain employs TRBV28 and TRBJ2-7, with 11 bases aligning to TRBD1. The V and J ends lost 2 bases and 3 bases, in that order; junction bases with no gene match: 6. Germline-derived CDR1 and CDR2 are MDHEN and SYDVKM. CDR3 length equals 16 residues. The CDR3 DNA reads as TGTGCCAGCAGTTTAGGCTCCGGGACAGGGGGCTACGAGCAGTACTTC. It encodes CASSLGSGTGGYEQYF.

This clonotype was detected a few times. This rearrangement joins TRBV12-3 or TRBV12-4 to TRBJ2-7; D not certain. This CDR3 spans 14 amino acids. Trimming left V 3 bases short and J 5 bases short, with 14 bases between. In nucleotides, the CDR3 is TGTGCCAGCAGTTTTCTGAATTCCCCCCACGAGCAGTACTTC. Translated, it gives CASSFLNSPHEQYF.

This clonotype was seen a few times. This chain joins TRBV7-9 and TRBJ2-5, with a tentative D call TRBD2 (5 bases). The ends were cut back, 1 base at V and 3 bases at J, with 12 bases in the middle. In germline, CDR1 is SEHNR, CDR2 FQNEAQ (reference sequence). CDR3 length: 15 residues. CDR3: CASSLVKLEKETQYF. For the CDR3, the DNA is TGTGCCAGCAGCTTAGTAAAACTAGAGAAAGAGACCCAGTACTTC.

This clonotype was counted many times. The chain carries TRBV5-1 and TRBJ1-1, with a possible D match to TRBD1 (6 bases). Germline V lookup: CDR1 SGHRS, CDR2 YFSETQ. The V end was cut by 3 bases, the J end by 3 bases, with 15 bases between. This CDR3 region has 15 residues. CDR3 DNA sequence: TGCGCCAGCAGCTGGGGGCCCTCTTGGGACACTGAAGCTTTCTTT. It encodes CASSWGPSWDTEAFF.